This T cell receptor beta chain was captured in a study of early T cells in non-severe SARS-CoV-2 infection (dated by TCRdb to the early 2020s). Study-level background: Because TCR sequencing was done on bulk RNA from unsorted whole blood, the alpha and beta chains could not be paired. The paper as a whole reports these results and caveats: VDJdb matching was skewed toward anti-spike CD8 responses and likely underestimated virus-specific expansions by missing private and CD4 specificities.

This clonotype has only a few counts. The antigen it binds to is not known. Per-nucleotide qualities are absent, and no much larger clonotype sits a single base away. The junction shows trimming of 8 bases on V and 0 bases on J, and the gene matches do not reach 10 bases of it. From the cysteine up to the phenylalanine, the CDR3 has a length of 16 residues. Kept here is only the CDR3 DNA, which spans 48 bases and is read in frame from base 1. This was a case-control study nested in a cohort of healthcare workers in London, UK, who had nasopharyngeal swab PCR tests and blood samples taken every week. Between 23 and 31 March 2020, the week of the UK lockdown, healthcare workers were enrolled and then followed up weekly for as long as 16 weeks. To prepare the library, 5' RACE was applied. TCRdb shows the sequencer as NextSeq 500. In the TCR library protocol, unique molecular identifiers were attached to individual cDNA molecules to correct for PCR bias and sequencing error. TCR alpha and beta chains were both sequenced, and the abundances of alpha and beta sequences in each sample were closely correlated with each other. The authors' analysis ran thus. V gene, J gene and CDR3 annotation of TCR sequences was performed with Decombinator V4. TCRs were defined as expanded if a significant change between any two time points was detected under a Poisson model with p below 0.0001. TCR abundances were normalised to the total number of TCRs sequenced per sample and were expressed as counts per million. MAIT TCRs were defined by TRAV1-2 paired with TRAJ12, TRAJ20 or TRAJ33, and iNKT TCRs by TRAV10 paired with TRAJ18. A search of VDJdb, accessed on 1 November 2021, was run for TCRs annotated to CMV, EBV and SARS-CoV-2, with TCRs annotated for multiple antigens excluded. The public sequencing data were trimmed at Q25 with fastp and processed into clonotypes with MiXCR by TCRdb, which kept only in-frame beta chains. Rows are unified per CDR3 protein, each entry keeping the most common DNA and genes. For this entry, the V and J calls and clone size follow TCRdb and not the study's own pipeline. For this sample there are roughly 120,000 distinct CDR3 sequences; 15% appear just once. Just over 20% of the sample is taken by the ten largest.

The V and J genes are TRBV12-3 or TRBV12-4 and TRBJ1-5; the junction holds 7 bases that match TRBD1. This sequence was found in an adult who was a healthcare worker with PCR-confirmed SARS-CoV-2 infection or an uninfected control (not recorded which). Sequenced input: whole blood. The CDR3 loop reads CASGRGPSYSNQPQHF. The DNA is TGTGCCAGCGGGAGGGGGCCGAGTTATAGCAATCAGCCCCAGCATTTT.